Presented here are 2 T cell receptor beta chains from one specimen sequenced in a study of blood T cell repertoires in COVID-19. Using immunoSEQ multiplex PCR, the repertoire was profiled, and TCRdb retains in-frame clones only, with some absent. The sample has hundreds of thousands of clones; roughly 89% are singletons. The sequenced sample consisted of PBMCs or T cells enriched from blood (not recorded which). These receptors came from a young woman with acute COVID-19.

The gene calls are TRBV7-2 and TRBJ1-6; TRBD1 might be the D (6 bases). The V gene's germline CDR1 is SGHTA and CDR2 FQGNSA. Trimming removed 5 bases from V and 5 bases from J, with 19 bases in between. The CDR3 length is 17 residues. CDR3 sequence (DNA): TGTGCCAGCAGCCCTTTTCTCGTGGGGGCTGATAATTCACCCCTCCACTTT. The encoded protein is CASSPFLVGADNSPLHF.

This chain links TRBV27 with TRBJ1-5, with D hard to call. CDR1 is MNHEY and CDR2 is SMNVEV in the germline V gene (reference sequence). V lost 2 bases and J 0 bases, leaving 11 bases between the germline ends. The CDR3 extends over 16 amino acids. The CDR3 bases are TGTGCCAGCAGTTTACTTACTGATTCTAGCAATCAGCCCCAGCATTTT. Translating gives CASSLLTDSSNQPQHF.